This T cell receptor (beta chain) came from a study of cytotoxic CD8 clonotypes in ibrutinib-treated CLL. Clones were read by immunoSEQ multiplex PCR, and TCRdb kept only the in-frame ones, dropping some. The sample carries about 84,000 clones, 86% recorded once. The germline V and J ends were trimmed by 2 bases and 1 base, with 21 bases remaining between them. This CDR3 spans 19 amino acids. The germline CDR1 and CDR2 sequences are MGHRA and YSYEKL. This TCR was sampled from a human donor with chronic lymphocytic leukemia. The chain recombines TRBV4-1 with TRBJ2-1; D unresolved. Source: PBMCs, taken before ibrutinib treatment. CDR3 amino acids: CASSQTFNPVIRSYNEQFF. Written as DNA, the CDR3 is TGCGCCAGCAGCCAAACGTTCAATCCCGTTATTAGGTCCTACAATGAGCAGTTCTTC.